This record looks at one T cell receptor (beta chain) sequence and its context. The sample belongs to a study of blood T cell repertoires in COVID-19. Across the whole study: In each case, the material was cDNA or gDNA derived from T cells, B-cell-depleted T cells, or PBMCs.

Per the original methods: Nucleated cell counts were estimated from reference gene primer amplification. Assay used: immunoSEQ multiplex PCR; TCRdb lists only in-frame clones, some missing. D and trimming come from the DNA, and the V and J calls and clone size come from that table. This table has approximately 670,000 clones, about 90% appearing once. Germline V gene lookup returns CDR1 LGHNA and CDR2 YSLEER. The V gene lost 1 base and the J gene lost 3 bases, with 13 bases spanning the gap. The CDR3 runs 16 residues. The sequenced material came from peripheral blood. The clonotype comes from a woman younger than 30 with acute or convalescent COVID-19. The J gene is TRBJ1-3, the V gene TRBV4-3; D unresolved. CDR3 region: CASSQGPDTFGNTIYF. The DNA of the CDR3 is TGCGCCAGCAGCCAAGGCCCAGACACCTTTGGAAACACCATATATTTT.